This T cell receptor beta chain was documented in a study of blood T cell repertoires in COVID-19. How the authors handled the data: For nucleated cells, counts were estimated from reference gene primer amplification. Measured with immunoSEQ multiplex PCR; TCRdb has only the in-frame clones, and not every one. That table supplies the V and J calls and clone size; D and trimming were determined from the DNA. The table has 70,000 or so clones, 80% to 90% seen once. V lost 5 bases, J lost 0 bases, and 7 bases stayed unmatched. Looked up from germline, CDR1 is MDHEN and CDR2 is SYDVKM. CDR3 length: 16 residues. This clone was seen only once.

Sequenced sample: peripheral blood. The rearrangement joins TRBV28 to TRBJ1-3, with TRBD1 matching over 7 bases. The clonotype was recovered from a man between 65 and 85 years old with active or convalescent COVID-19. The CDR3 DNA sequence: TGTGCCAGCAGTCCCATGGGACAGATCTCTGGAAACACCATATATTTT. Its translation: CASSPMGQISGNTIYF.